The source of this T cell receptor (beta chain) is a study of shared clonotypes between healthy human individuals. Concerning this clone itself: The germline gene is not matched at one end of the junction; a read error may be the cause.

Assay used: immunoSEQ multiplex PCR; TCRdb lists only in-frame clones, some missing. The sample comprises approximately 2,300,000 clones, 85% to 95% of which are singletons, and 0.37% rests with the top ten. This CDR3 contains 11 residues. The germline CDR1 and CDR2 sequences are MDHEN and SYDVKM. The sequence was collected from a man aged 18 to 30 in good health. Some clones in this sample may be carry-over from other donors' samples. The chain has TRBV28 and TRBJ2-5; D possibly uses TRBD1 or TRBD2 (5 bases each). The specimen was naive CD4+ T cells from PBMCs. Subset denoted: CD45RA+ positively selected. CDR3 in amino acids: CASSKDSTGHF. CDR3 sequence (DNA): TGTGCCAGCAGTAAGGACTCTACGGGGCACTTC. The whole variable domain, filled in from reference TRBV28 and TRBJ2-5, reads DVKVTQSSRYLVKRTGEKVFLECVQDMDHENMFWYRQDPGLGLRLIYFSYDVKMKEKGDIPEGYSVSREKKERFSLILESASTNQTSMYLCASSKDSTGHFGPGTRLLVL.